The rows below give T cell receptor beta chains drawn from one sample of a study of human T cells and chemical hapten exposure. A single record per CDR3 protein comes from TCRdb applying MiXCR to the RACE reads. The sample consists of some 80,000 distinct CDR3 sequences, roughly 10% of them appearing once. Sample: whole blood, taken in connection with sensitization to the hapten diphenylcyclopropenone (DPC). Receptor source: a woman between 50 and 59 years old with alopecia areata. Some clones in this sample may be carry-over from other donors' samples. Both conserved end residues are part of each CDR3. A D gene is named only where the DNA matches it firmly. Part of the rows lack a size; the others show once, few, many or a class for expanded clones.

>-|many|TRBJ2-2|TRBV7-3
CASSLTGVNTGELFF
TGTGCCAGCAGCTTAACAGGGGTTAACACCGGGGAGCTGTTTTTT
>-|many|TRBJ2-5|TRBV19
CASSPSREGTQYF
TGTGCCAGTAGCCCTTCGAGGGAAGGGACCCAGTACTTC
>-|-|TRBJ2-3|TRBV18
CASSPPGEGGEYF
TGTGCCAGCTCACCCCCCGGCGAGGGTGGGGAGTATTTT
>TRBD1|many|TRBJ1-2|TRBV20-1
CSARDSWDRNYGYTF
TGCAGTGCTAGAGATAGTTGGGACAGAAACTATGGCTACACCTTC
>TRBD2|few|TRBJ2-2|TRBV7-3
CASSFRGLAGVNTGELFF
TGTGCCAGCAGCTTCAGGGGACTAGCGGGAGTGAACACCGGGGAGCTGTTTTTT
>TRBD2|once|TRBJ2-7|TRBV12-3/TRBV12-4
CASTVAGSNYEQYF
TGTGCCAGCACTGTAGCGGGATCGAACTACGAGCAGTACTTC
>TRBD1|few|TRBJ1-6|TRBV9
CASSGGQGSYNSPLHF
TGTGCCAGCAGCGGAGGACAGGGCTCCTATAATTCACCCCTCCACTTT
>-|-|TRBJ2-7|TRBV24-1
CATSDKGFPYEQYF
TGTGCCACCAGTGATAAGGGGTTCCCCTACGAGCAGTACTTC
>TRBD1|-|TRBJ1-1|TRBV7-9
CASSLEGATEAFF
TGTGCCAGCAGCTTAGAGGGGGCCACTGAAGCTTTCTTT
>-|few|TRBJ2-5|TRBV6-6
CASSYVQGFQETQYF
TGTGCCAGCAGTTACGTACAGGGTTTTCAAGAGACCCAGTACTTC
>-|many|TRBJ1-2|TRBV14
CASSQVRAGGYTF
TGTGCCAGCAGCCAAGTAAGGGCCGGCGGCTACACCTTC
>TRBD1|few|TRBJ1-6|TRBV6-1
CASLRDSGVSPLHF
TGTGCCAGTCTGCGGGACAGTGGAGTTTCACCCCTCCACTTT
>-|-|TRBJ2-7|TRBV7-2
CASSGRDTRREQYF
TGTGCCAGCAGCGGGCGGGACACCAGAAGGGAGCAGTACTTC
>-|-|TRBJ1-1|TRBV6-1
CASRRPGQPNTEAFF
TGTGCCAGCAGGAGACCGGGACAACCTAACACTGAAGCTTTCTTT
>-|many|TRBJ1-1|TRBV6-1
CASSDRGGPNTEAFF
TGTGCCAGCAGTGATAGGGGGGGCCCGAACACTGAAGCTTTCTTT
>-|many|TRBJ1-1|TRBV7-9
CASSLGRETEAFF
TGTGCCAGCAGCTTAGGTCGGGAAACTGAAGCTTTCTTT
>TRBD1|many|TRBJ1-5|TRBV29-1
CSVVVRGDQPQHF
TGCAGCGTTGTGGTCAGGGGGGATCAGCCCCAGCATTTT
>-|-|TRBJ2-2|TRBV11-2
CASSPQGLSVGELFF
TGTGCCAGCAGCCCCCAAGGACTTTCTGTGGGGGAGCTGTTTTTT
>-|many|TRBJ2-5|TRBV11-2
CASTRSVRETEETQYF
TGTGCCAGCACCCGGTCCGTTCGTGAGACAGAAGAGACCCAGTACTTC
>-|many|TRBJ1-2|TRBV30
CAWSGSVHGYTF
TGTGCCTGGAGTGGGTCAGTTCATGGCTACACCTTC
>TRBD1|few|TRBJ2-7|TRBV6-6
CASSTSPGQGSREQYF
TGTGCCAGCAGTACTTCACCGGGACAGGGTTCTAGAGAGCAGTACTTC
>TRBD2|few|TRBJ2-5|TRBV6-2/TRBV6-3
CASSHRTSGSETQYF
TGTGCCAGCAGTCACCGGACTAGCGGGAGTGAGACCCAGTACTTC
>-|-|TRBJ1-5|TRBV3-1
CASSQGSNSNQPQHF
TGTGCCAGCAGCCAAGGAAGCAATAGCAATCAGCCCCAGCATTTT
>-|many|TRBJ1-1|TRBV29-1
CSATGTYSLGAFF
TGCAGCGCGACCGGGACGTACTCTTTAGGAGCTTTCTTT
>-|-|TRBJ1-1|TRBV18
CASSPTGRFEAFF
TGTGCCAGCTCACCAACCGGACGGTTTGAAGCTTTCTTT
>-|-|TRBJ1-5|TRBV6-1
CASSIKVTGNGAPQHF
TGTGCCAGCAGTATCAAGGTAACAGGTAATGGAGCGCCCCAGCATTTT
>-|-|TRBJ1-1|TRBV6-4
CASSTTGRSGDTEAFF
TGTGCCAGCAGTACCACCGGAAGGTCGGGTGACACTGAAGCTTTCTTT
>-|few|TRBJ1-1|TRBV11-1
CASSSSRDYRVDTEAFF
TGTGCCAGCAGCTCCTCTCGAGATTACAGGGTGGACACTGAAGCTTTCTTT
>TRBD1|few|TRBJ1-5|TRBV19
CASSEQGGGNQPQHF
TGTGCCAGTAGTGAACAGGGGGGAGGCAATCAGCCCCAGCATTTT
>-|many|TRBJ1-5|TRBV28
CASRGLSQPQHF
TGTGCCAGCCGAGGTTTAAGTCAGCCCCAGCATTTT
>-|many|TRBJ1-1|TRBV7-2
CASSLYFNTEAFF
TGTGCCAGCAGCTTATACTTTAACACTGAAGCTTTCTTT
>-|-|TRBJ1-1|TRBV15
CATSRGMGEVRTEAFF
TGTGCCACCAGCAGAGGAATGGGGGAAGTAAGAACTGAAGCTTTCTTT
>-|many|TRBJ2-7|TRBV30
CAWSSRRQVGEQYF
TGTGCCTGGAGTTCCCGCCGGCAGGTGGGGGAGCAGTACTTC
>-|-|TRBJ1-5|TRBV6-7
CASSYSRKPQHF
TGTGCCAGCAGTTACTCGAGGAAGCCCCAGCATTTT
>TRBD1|few|TRBJ2-5|TRBV5-1
CASSLEGGLQETQYF
TGCGCCAGCAGCTTGGAAGGGGGCCTCCAAGAGACCCAGTACTTC
>-|-|TRBJ2-1|TRBV20-1
CSAGTSSPTNEQFF
TGCAGTGCTGGTACTAGTTCCCCAACCAATGAGCAGTTCTTC
>-|many|TRBJ2-3|TRBV6-5
CASSYSRGPTDTQYF
TGTGCCAGCAGTTACTCGAGGGGTCCCACAGATACGCAGTATTTT
>-|few|TRBJ1-4|TRBV25-1
CASSLLGGATNEKLFF
TGTGCCAGCAGTCTCCTGGGGGGGGCAACTAATGAAAAACTGTTTTTT
>-|few|TRBJ1-4|TRBV5-1
CASSLVSGPEEKLFF
TGCGCCAGCAGCTTGGTATCAGGCCCTGAGGAAAAACTGTTTTTT
>-|-|TRBJ1-4|TRBV19
CAASGMTNEKLFF
TGTGCCGCTTCGGGGATGACTAATGAAAAACTGTTTTTT
>TRBD1|many|TRBJ2-1|TRBV7-9
CASSTYRGRYNEQFF
TGTGCCAGCAGCACCTACAGGGGCCGTTACAATGAGCAGTTCTTC
>TRBD1|few|TRBJ2-5|TRBV28
CASSRVERQGEETQYF
TGTGCCAGCAGCCGAGTCGAGAGACAGGGCGAAGAGACCCAGTACTTC
>TRBD1|few|TRBJ1-2|TRBV12-3/TRBV12-4
CASSPRPQGDYGYTF
TGTGCCAGCAGTCCCAGGCCCCAGGGGGATTATGGCTACACCTTC
>TRBD1|few|TRBJ2-5|TRBV6-2/TRBV6-3
CASSTNRGWSGKTQYF
TGTGCCAGCAGTACCAACAGGGGATGGTCCGGTAAGACCCAGTACTTC
>TRBD1|few|TRBJ1-1|TRBV18
CASSLGQGGPKGTEAFF
TGTGCCAGCTCACTCGGACAGGGGGGACCTAAGGGCACTGAAGCTTTCTTT
>TRBD1|-|TRBJ2-5|TRBV5-1
CASSPLGYRGRRETQYF
TGCGCCAGCAGCCCGCTCGGTTACAGGGGGCGCAGGGAGACCCAGTACTTC
>-|many|TRBJ2-1|TRBV5-1
CASSLGDSYNEQFF
TGCGCCAGCAGCTTGGGGGACTCATACAATGAGCAGTTCTTC
>-|-|TRBJ1-5|TRBV7-2
CASGGINQPQHF
TGTGCCAGCGGGGGGATCAATCAGCCCCAGCATTTT
>-|-|TRBJ2-7|TRBV14
CASSQGRGVRADEQYF
TGTGCCAGCAGCCAAGGGAGAGGGGTCCGGGCCGACGAGCAGTACTTC
>-|-|TRBJ2-7|TRBV2
CASSDSGTVSSYEQYF
TGTGCCAGCTCAGATTCCGGGACGGTGAGCTCCTACGAGCAGTACTTC
>-|many|TRBJ1-1|TRBV12-3/TRBV12-4
CASRLQLSNTEAFF
TGTGCCAGCAGACTACAGTTATCCAACACTGAAGCTTTCTTT
>TRBD2|once|TRBJ2-5|TRBV27
CASSSRGGQETQYF
TGTGCCAGCAGTTCACGGGGGGGGCAAGAGACCCAGTACTTC